The 11 T cell receptor beta chains below all came from one sample that was sequenced in a study of cytomegalovirus exposure and HLA in healthy donors (TCRdb year 2017). The library was built by means of the immunoSEQ multiplex PCR assay. For the multiplex PCR, a mixture combining 60 forward primers for TCR Vbeta segments and 13 reverse primers for TCR Jbeta segments was used. Here the immuneACCESS table is served through TCRdb, limited to in-frame sequences with V and J called. Missing clones are a known gap in these copies; in checked studies unresolved V genes cover under half, and the rest lacks a known reason. This sample gives 40,000 to 55,000 clones in total; approximately 70% of them show up just once. Together, the top ten hold over 8% of the sample. The sample comprised PBMCs. These receptors came from a woman aged 50 to 65 in good health and CMV-seronegative.

The J gene is TRBJ2-7, the V gene TRBV7-9; D gene ambiguous. This CDR3 contains 12 residues. V was cut by 5 bases and J by 6 bases, with 11 bases left in between. The germline V gene has CDR1 SEHNR and CDR2 FQNEAQ (reference sequence). The CDR3: CASSGGQPEQYF. The CDR3 DNA follows: TGTGCCAGCAGCGGTGGGCAGCCCGAGCAGTACTTC.

This clone was observed a few times. The chain links TRBV6-1 to TRBJ2-3; the D gene is possibly TRBD2 (5 bases). The germline V gene encodes CDR1 MNHNS and CDR2 SASEGT. The V gene lost 1 base and the J gene lost 5 bases, with 16 bases spanning the gap. This CDR3 spans 16 amino acids. Written as DNA, the CDR3 is TGTGCCAGCAGTGAAGGGCTAGCATCCACGAGAGATACGCAGTATTTT. Its protein product is CASSEGLASTRDTQYF.

This clone occurred once. This chain uses TRBV27 with TRBJ2-3; D uncertain. Germline V gene data show CDR1 as MNHEY and CDR2 as SMNVEV (reference sequence). Trimming removed 6 bases at V and 2 bases at J, with 9 bases between. The CDR3 is 13 amino acids. CDR3 in amino acids: CASRKSTTDTQYF. The CDR3 nucleotides read TGTGCCAGCAGGAAAAGCACCACAGATACGCAGTATTTT.

The chain is built from TRBV9 and TRBJ2-2, with D perhaps TRBD1 (5 bases). Trimming removed 2 bases from V and 3 bases from J, with 14 bases in between. Germline CDR1 and CDR2: SGDLS and YYNGEE. There are 16 residues in the CDR3. CDR3 region: CASSVEPRADTGELFF. CDR3 sequence (DNA): TGTGCCAGCAGCGTGGAGCCCAGGGCGGACACCGGGGAGCTGTTTTTT.

The chain has TRBV29-1 and TRBJ2-1, with D possibly matching TRBD2 (5 bases). Per germline, CDR1 SQVTM and CDR2 ANQGSEA. The CDR3 runs 14 residues. Trimming took off 4 bases at V and 0 bases at J, with 10 bases between the two ends. DNA of the CDR3: TGCAGCGTTGTTACGGGGAGCTCCTACAATGAGCAGTTCTTC. This encodes CSVVTGSSYNEQFF.

This chain joins TRBV5-4 and TRBJ2-1; 8 bases are shared with TRBD2. Germline values: CDR1 SGHNT, CDR2 YYREEE (reference sequence). This CDR3 is 16 amino acids long. Trimming removed 4 bases from V and 8 bases from J; junction bases left unmatched: 14. CDR3: CASSPTGTRISDEQFF. The CDR3 coding sequence is TGTGCCAGCAGCCCCACCGGGACTAGAATATCCGATGAGCAGTTCTTC.

The chain carries TRBV9 and TRBJ2-1; 7 nucleotides match TRBD2. The CDR3 is made up of 15 amino acids. The germline CDR1 and CDR2 sequences are SGDLS and YYNGEE. J lost 7 bases, V lost 0 bases, and 7 bases had no gene match. The CDR3 protein is CASSVVGGSRNEQFF. The CDR3 DNA sequence: TGTGCCAGCAGCGTAGTTGGCGGGAGCAGGAATGAGCAGTTCTTC.

The rearrangement joins TRBV30 to TRBJ2-5; 9 positions agree with TRBD1. V trimming: 3 bases; J trimming: 4 bases; junction bases outside the gene matches: 6. Germline CDR1 is GTSNPN and CDR2 is SVGIG (reference sequence). The CDR3 contains 14 residues. DNA of the CDR3: TGTGCCTGGAGCACAGGGGGCGGAATAGAGACCCAGTACTTC. Protein sequence: CAWSTGGGIETQYF.

The chain employs TRBV5-1 and TRBJ2-1; D remains unclear. Trimming cost V 5 bases and J 5 bases, with 5 bases left between them. The CDR3 length is 11 residues. CDR1 SGHRS and CDR2 YFSETQ come from the germline V gene. The CDR3 loop reads CASSSNNEQFF. The CDR3 DNA is TGCGCCAGCAGTTCTAACAATGAGCAGTTCTTC.

This clone appeared a single time. The V and J genes are TRBV4-2 and TRBJ2-3; 9 bases line up with TRBD2. Germline V CDR1 and CDR2: LGHNA, YNFKEQ. The CDR3 totals 16 residues. Germline trimming cut 4 bases from V and 6 bases from J; bases unmatched to any gene: 11. The chain's CDR3 is CASSLGLRGGVDTQYF. DNA for the CDR3: TGTGCCAGCAGCCTCGGATTGCGGGGGGGCGTGGATACGCAGTATTTT.

V and J are TRBV6-1 and TRBJ1-5; 9 bases fit TRBD1. Germline loops: CDR1 MNHNS, CDR2 SASEGT. The CDR3 contains 14 residues. V shed 4 bases and J 5 bases; nucleotides not matched to a gene: 3. CDR3: CASSGDRVDQPQHF. The CDR3 DNA is TGTGCCAGCAGTGGGGACAGGGTGGATCAGCCCCAGCATTTT.